The rows below give T cell receptor beta chains drawn from one sample of a study of T-cell reconstitution after alpha-beta-depleted transplantation in children. TCRdb reanalysed the PCR reads using MiXCR and keeps one entry per CDR3 protein. The sample has 450,000 to 550,000 distinct CDR3 sequences, about 10% seen once. The sequencing used PBMCs, mostly from graft donor cells, collected 180 days after TCRalphabeta/CD19-depleted stem cell transplant. These receptors were collected from a female patient younger than 10 who had a stem cell transplant for aplastic anemia, so the T cells may come from the graft donor. Both conserved end residues are part of each CDR3. A D gene is named only where the DNA matches it firmly. Clone sizes are given selectively: once, few, many, or a class where the clone is expanded.

v_call	clone_size	j_call	d_call	cdr3_aa	cdr3_nt
TRBV15	.	TRBJ1-2	TRBD1	CATSRAWDRESYGYTF	TGTGCCACCAGCAGAGCGTGGGACAGGGAGAGCTATGGCTACACCTTC
TRBV12-3/TRBV12-4	.	TRBJ1-2	.	CASSPLTSFVYGYTF	TGTGCCAGCAGCCCCCTTACGAGCTTCGTGTATGGCTACACCTTC
TRBV11-2	.	TRBJ2-1	.	CASSRGLRAGNNEQFF	TGTGCCAGCAGCCGCGGTTTGAGGGCAGGGAACAATGAGCAGTTCTTC
TRBV7-2	many	TRBJ2-5	TRBD1	CASSFNRGQETQYF	TGTGCCAGCAGCTTTAACAGGGGCCAAGAGACCCAGTACTTC
TRBV6-2/TRBV6-3	few	TRBJ2-6	.	CASSPIPGLASGANVLTF	TGTGCCAGCAGTCCGATTCCGGGTCTTGCGTCTGGGGCCAACGTCCTGACTTTC
TRBV24-1	.	TRBJ2-5	.	CATSDFGSGKETQYF	TGTGCCACCAGTGATTTCGGGAGCGGAAAAGAGACCCAGTACTTC
TRBV9	few	TRBJ2-5	.	CASSVAWGNFRTETQYF	TGTGCCAGCAGCGTAGCTTGGGGGAACTTCCGGACGGAGACCCAGTACTTC
TRBV5-1	.	TRBJ2-5	TRBD2	CASSLTLAGGTKETQYF	TGCGCCAGCAGCCTAACACTAGCGGGAGGGACGAAAGAGACCCAGTACTTC
TRBV5-1	few	TRBJ2-7	.	CASSPRSGYEQYF	TGCGCCAGCAGCCCCCGTTCGGGCTACGAGCAGTACTTC
TRBV5-1	few	TRBJ2-5	.	CASSSTSTETQYF	TGCGCCAGCAGCTCAACTAGCACTGAGACCCAGTACTTC
TRBV29-1	few	TRBJ2-1	TRBD2	CSSLFIAGVNEQFF	TGCAGCTCCCTGTTTATAGCGGGAGTCAATGAGCAGTTCTTC
TRBV20-1	.	TRBJ2-1	TRBD2	CSARDSTSGANEQFF	TGCAGTGCTAGAGATTCAACTAGCGGGGCCAATGAGCAGTTCTTC